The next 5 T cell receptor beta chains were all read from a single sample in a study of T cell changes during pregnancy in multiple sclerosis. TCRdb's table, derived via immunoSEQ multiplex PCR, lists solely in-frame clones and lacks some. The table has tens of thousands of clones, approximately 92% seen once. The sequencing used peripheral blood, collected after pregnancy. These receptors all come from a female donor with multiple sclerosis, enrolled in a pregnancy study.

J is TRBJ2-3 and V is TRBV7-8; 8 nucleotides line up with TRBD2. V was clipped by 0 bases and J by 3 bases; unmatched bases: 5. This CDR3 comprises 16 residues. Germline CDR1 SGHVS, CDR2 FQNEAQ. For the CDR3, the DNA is TGTGCCAGCAGCTTAGCGCTGGGCGGGGGGACAGATACGCAGTATTTT. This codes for CASSLALGGGTDTQYF.

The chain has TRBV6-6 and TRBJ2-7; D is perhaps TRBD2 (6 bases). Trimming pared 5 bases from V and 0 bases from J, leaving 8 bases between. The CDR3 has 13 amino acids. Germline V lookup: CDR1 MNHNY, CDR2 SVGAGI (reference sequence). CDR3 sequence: CASSISGSYEQYF. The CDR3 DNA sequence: TGTGCCAGCAGTATTAGCGGCTCCTACGAGCAGTACTTC.

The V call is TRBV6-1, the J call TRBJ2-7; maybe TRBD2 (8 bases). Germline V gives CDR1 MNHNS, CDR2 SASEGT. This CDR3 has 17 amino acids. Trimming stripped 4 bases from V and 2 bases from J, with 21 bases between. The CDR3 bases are TGTGCCAGCAGTGCAACCTCGGGGGGGACAGCAACCTACGAGCAGTACTTC. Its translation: CASSATSGGTATYEQYF.

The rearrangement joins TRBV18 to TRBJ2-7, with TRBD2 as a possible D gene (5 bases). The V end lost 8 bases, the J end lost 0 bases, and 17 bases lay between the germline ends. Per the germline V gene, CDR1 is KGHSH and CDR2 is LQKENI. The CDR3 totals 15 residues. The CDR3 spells CASTERRGSSYEQYF. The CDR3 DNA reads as TGTGCCAGCACCGAGAGACGGGGAAGCTCCTACGAGCAGTACTTC.

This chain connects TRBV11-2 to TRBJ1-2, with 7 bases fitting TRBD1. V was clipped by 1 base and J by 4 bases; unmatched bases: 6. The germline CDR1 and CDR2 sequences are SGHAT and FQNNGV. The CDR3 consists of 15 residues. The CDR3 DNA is TGTGCCAGCAGCTTAGGGGACAGATTGAGCTATGGCTACACCTTC. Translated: CASSLGDRLSYGYTF.